This entry features one T cell receptor beta chain sequence. Its antigen remains unidentified. Qualities for individual bases were not recorded, and no much larger clone is one base off. RNA was extracted using the RNeasy kit, and about 0.5 to 1 ug of the RNA was reverse transcribed with random hexamers. The immunoSEQ multiplex PCR assay, covering 54 Vbeta and 13 Jbeta segments, was used to amplify TCR beta CDR3 regions. To correct PCR amplification bias, a synthetic template baseline was used for both primer optimization and computational correction. The source study handled its data this way. Reads were annotated to V, D and J genes according to IMGT and were analyzed with immunoSEQ Analyzer, with only productive sequences retained. To calculate clonality, Shannon entropy was normalized by log2 of the number of productive unique sequences and then subtracted from one. Public and private clones were assessed among the 100 most prevalent clones of each patient and control. Clones were defined as Susac-specific when absent from the healthy and MS cohorts, from about 1,100 published viral clones and from other ImmuneACCESS disease sequences. The public reads were reprocessed in TCRdb via fastp at Q25 and MiXCR, keeping in-frame beta chains. Identical CDR3 protein sequences are pooled into one entry, listed with their most common genes and DNA. In this record, the V and J calls reflect TCRdb's handling and not the investigators' own analysis. Counted in this sample were some 180,000 distinct CDR3 sequences; just under 95% of them appeared once. Together, the top ten hold approximately 0.1% of the sample.

The germline V gene (reference sequence) supplies CDR1 LNHDA and CDR2 SQIVND. V is cut by 3 bases and J by 0 bases, and the space between the germline ends is 13 bases. The CDR3 holds 16 amino acids from the cysteine to the phenylalanine. Only the CDR3 DNA stays, 48 bases, in frame from base 1. Peripheral blood CD8+ and CD4+ T cells from healthy donors, Susac syndrome patients and multiple sclerosis patients were profiled by high-throughput TCR beta sequencing. Healthy donors were age- and sex-matched controls. CD8+ TEMRA cells were enriched by FACS, while bulk CD8+ and CD4+ T cells were purified by magnetic negative isolation. Blood was drawn into EDTA tubes, processed within 24 hours, and PBMCs were isolated by density gradient centrifugation. PBMCs intended for TCR sequencing were cryopreserved in liquid nitrogen and thawed later in a water bath at 37 degrees C. The sorted or isolated CD4+, CD8+ and CD8+ TEMRA cells had a purity of 90% or higher.

This entry is derived from a study of CD8 T cells in Susac syndrome (dated by TCRdb to about 2019). Background on the whole study: Whether CD8+ T cell activation and differentiation in Susac syndrome was antigen driven was tested using repertoire sequencing.

Study-wide conclusions, independent of this receptor: The study acknowledged that relatively few individuals were included in the TCR sequencing and HLA analysis.

This chain is built from TRBV19 and TRBJ2-3; matching of 5 bases hints at TRBD2 as the D gene. The TCR was taken from a human donor in good health. The specimen was CD4+ T cells from PBMCs. The CDR3 amino acid sequence is: CASSIGITASTDTQYF. The bases read TGTGCCAGTAGTATCGGGATTACCGCTAGCACAGATACGCAGTATTTT.